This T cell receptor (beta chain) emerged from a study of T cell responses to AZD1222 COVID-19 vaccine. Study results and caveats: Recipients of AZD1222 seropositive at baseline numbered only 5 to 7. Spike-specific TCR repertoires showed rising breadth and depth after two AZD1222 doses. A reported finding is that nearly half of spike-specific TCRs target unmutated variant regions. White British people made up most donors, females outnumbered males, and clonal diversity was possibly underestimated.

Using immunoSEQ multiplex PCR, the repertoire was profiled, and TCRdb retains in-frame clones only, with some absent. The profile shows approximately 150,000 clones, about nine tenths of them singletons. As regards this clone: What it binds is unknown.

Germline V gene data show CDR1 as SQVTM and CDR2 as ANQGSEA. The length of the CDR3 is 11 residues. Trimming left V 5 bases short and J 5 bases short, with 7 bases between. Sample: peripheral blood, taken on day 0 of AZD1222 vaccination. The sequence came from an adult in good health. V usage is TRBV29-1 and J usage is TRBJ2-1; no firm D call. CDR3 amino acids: CSVSYNNEQFF. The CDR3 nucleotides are TGCAGCGTTAGTTACAACAATGAGCAGTTCTTC.